A single sample is the source of the 21 T cell receptor beta chains below, sequenced in a study of human T cells and chemical hapten exposure. Time point defined: patch test 2, 6 weeks after DPC sensitization. This sample's treatment: therapeutic diphenylcyclopropenone sensitization with weekly scalp DPC. TCRdb re-derived calls from the RACE reads in MiXCR, one entry per CDR3 protein. The top ten hold around 5.6% of the sample, which has 350,000 to 400,000 distinct CDR3 sequences, roughly 6% seen once. The material sequenced was whole blood, taken in connection with sensitization to the hapten diphenylcyclopropenone (DPC). Receptors originate from a woman younger than 30 with alopecia areata. Some clones in this sample may be carry-over from other donors' samples.

This chain uses TRBV5-1 with TRBJ1-1; D is ambiguous. The CDR3 loop spans 12 amino acids. CDR1 and CDR2 (germline): SGHRS, YFSETQ. V was pared by 4 bases and J by 5 bases, with 9 bases between. The CDR3 region has the DNA TGCGCCAGCAGCCAGGCTACTACTGAAGCTTTCTTT. Residues: CASSQATTEAFF.

The sample holds a few counts of this clonotype. The chain is built from TRBV20-1 and TRBJ1-6; D is unclear. Germline V gives CDR1 DFQATT, CDR2 SNEGSKA (reference sequence). V was cut by 5 bases and J by 5 bases, with 13 bases left in between. The CDR3 spans 14 residues. CDR3 amino acids: CSAPAPDHNSPLHF. As DNA, the CDR3 is TGCAGTGCTCCGGCCCCGGACCATAATTCACCCCTCCACTTT.

There are many counts of this clonotype. The J gene is TRBJ1-2, the V gene TRBV6-6; no firm D call. The CDR3 extends over 11 amino acids. Germline CDR1 reads MNHNY; CDR2 reads SVGAGI (reference sequence). V gave up 5 bases and J gave up 6 bases, with 7 bases separating them. The CDR3: CASSRIDGYTF. The CDR3 bases are TGTGCCAGCAGTAGGATAGATGGCTACACCTTC.

The rearrangement uses TRBV7-9 and TRBJ2-7; possibly TRBD1 for D (6 bases). Germline assignment: CDR1 SEHNR and CDR2 FQNEAQ (reference sequence). There are 15 residues in the CDR3. Trimming removed 5 bases from V and 5 bases from J, with 19 bases in between. CDR3 coding DNA: TGTGCCAGCAGCCACGTCCAGGGGCAGATGGACGAGCAGTACTTC. It codes for CASSHVQGQMDEQYF.

This clonotype was detected many times. This chain connects TRBV3-1 to TRBJ1-4; 8 bases align to TRBD1. CDR3 size: 14 residues. Germline V gene lookup returns CDR1 LGHDT and CDR2 YNNKEL (reference sequence). V trimming: 6 bases; J trimming: 7 bases; junction bases outside the gene matches: 7. CDR3 DNA sequence: TGTGCCAGCAGATTCGGACAGGGCCGTGAAAAACTGTTTTTT. Translation: CASRFGQGREKLFF.

This clonotype was seen more than once but under ten times. The genes are TRBV20-1 and TRBJ2-3; D might be TRBD1 (6 bases). Germline lookup yields CDR1 DFQATT and CDR2 SNEGSKA (reference sequence). The CDR3 contains 15 residues. The ends were cut back, 5 bases at V and 0 bases at J, with 15 bases in the middle. CDR3: CSAPKAGVSTDTQYF. The CDR3 nucleotides read TGCAGTGCTCCTAAAGCAGGGGTTAGCACAGATACGCAGTATTTT.

This clonotype showed up just a few times. The rearrangement links TRBV12-3 or TRBV12-4 to TRBJ1-2; perhaps TRBD1 as D (5 bases). The V gene lost 8 bases and the J gene lost 4 bases, with 11 bases spanning the gap. The length of the CDR3 is 12 residues. DNA of the CDR3: TGTGCCAGCTTTGCAGGGCCCTATGGCTACACCTTC. Its translation is CASFAGPYGYTF.

This clonotype was recorded at least ten times. The J gene is TRBJ1-5, the V gene TRBV6-5; no definite D call. This CDR3 spans 13 amino acids. Trimming removed 2 bases at V and 4 bases at J, with 6 bases between. CDR1 is MNHEY and CDR2 is SVGAGI in the germline V gene. The CDR3 DNA follows: TGTGCCAGCAGTTACGGGATGAATCAGCCCCAGCATTTT. As protein: CASSYGMNQPQHF.

Remarks on this clonotype: Being one base from a much bigger clone, this may be a read error. The chain uses TRBV20-1 and TRBJ1-2, with D perhaps matching TRBD1 (6 bases). This CDR3 is 14 amino acids long. The germline gives CDR1 DFQATT, CDR2 SNEGSKA (reference sequence). The chain's CDR3 is CSARDPGGGYGHTF. DNA for the CDR3: TGCAGTGCTAGAGATCCCGGGGGCGGCTATGGCCACACCTTC.

The table lists this clonotype with many counts. The chain has TRBV11-2 and TRBJ1-6; no reliable D call. The V end was cut by 6 bases, the J end by 0 bases, with 30 bases between. The CDR3 is 22 amino acids. Germline V gene lookup returns CDR1 SGHAT and CDR2 FQNNGV. The CDR3 nucleotides are TGTGCCAGCAGTCCACTTCCCTCCTCCACTTGGAGCGGAAGCTCCTATAATTCACCCCTCCACTTT. It translates to CASSPLPSSTWSGSSYNSPLHF.

The rearrangement uses TRBV5-1 and TRBJ2-2; 9 nucleotides match TRBD1. The CDR3 is made up of 15 amino acids. Germline CDR1 reads SGHRS; CDR2 reads YFSETQ. After removal of 7 bases from V and 3 bases from J, the junction contained 7 bases not matched to a gene. CDR3 loop: CASFQGDRDTGELFF. The CDR3 DNA sequence: TGCGCCAGCTTTCAAGGGGACAGGGACACCGGGGAGCTGTTTTTT.

The gene calls are TRBV29-1 and TRBJ2-5; D not resolved. V was shortened by 6 bases and J by 1 base, with 18 bases between the two germline ends. Germline lookup yields CDR1 SQVTM and CDR2 ANQGSEA. The CDR3 is made up of 15 amino acids. CDR3 loop: CSVVPGATAQETQYF. In nucleotides, the CDR3 is TGCAGCGTCGTCCCGGGCGCAACAGCCCAAGAGACCCAGTACTTC.

This clonotype was seen more than once but under ten times. This chain joins TRBV7-8 and TRBJ1-1; TRBD1 matches 8 bases. CDR3 length: 15 amino acids. J was trimmed by 3 bases and V by 4 bases; bases with no gene match: 7. CDR1 SGHVS and CDR2 FQNEAQ come from the germline V gene. The CDR3, as DNA: TGTGCCAGCAGCTATAGGACAGGGAAGGACACTGAAGCTTTCTTT. The encoded protein is CASSYRTGKDTEAFF.

CDR3 sequence reads: CAISPTRQDTEAFF. CDR3 coding DNA: TGTGCCATCAGTCCTACTCGACAGGACACTGAAGCTTTCTTT. The chain links TRBV10-3 to TRBJ1-1, with TRBD1 as a possible D gene (6 bases). The CDR3 is 14 residues long. The germline V gene has CDR1 ENHRY and CDR2 SYGVKD. Trimming pared 5 bases from V and 3 bases from J, leaving 13 bases between.

This clonotype showed up just a few times. The V call is TRBV29-1, the J call TRBJ2-3; no reliable D call. CDR1 SQVTM and CDR2 ANQGSEA come from the germline V gene. Trimming removed 3 bases at V and 0 bases at J, with 7 bases between. The CDR3 is made up of 13 amino acids. CDR3 residues: CSVDVSSTDTQYF. Here the CDR3 DNA reads TGCAGCGTTGATGTCTCGAGCACAGATACGCAGTATTTT.

This clonotype was recorded a few times. The chain joins TRBV5-6 to TRBJ2-3; a weak D match, TRBD2 (6 bases). CDR1 SGHDT and CDR2 YYEEEE come from the germline V gene. CDR3 length: 13 residues. Between the trimmed V and J ends, which lost 1 base and 10 bases, there was a span of 13 bases. The CDR3 region has the DNA TGTGCCAGCAGCTTGCTTACCGGGGGTCCGCAGTATTTT. It codes for CASSLLTGGPQYF.

This clonotype was found a few times. This chain connects TRBV11-3 to TRBJ2-7; possible D gene TRBD1, 6 bases. Between the trimmed V and J ends, which lost 1 base and 13 bases, there was a span of 11 bases. The CDR3 spans 11 residues. Germline assignment: CDR1 SGHNT and CDR2 YENEEA. CDR3 sequence: CASSLGVRGYF. The CDR3, as DNA: TGTGCCAGCAGCTTAGGGGTCAGGGGATACTTC.

The J gene is TRBJ2-6, the V gene TRBV5-1; maybe TRBD1 (5 bases). V lost 4 bases and J lost 0, with 17 bases in between. Germline CDR1 reads SGHRS; CDR2 reads YFSETQ. CDR3 length equals 18 residues. Written as DNA, the CDR3 is TGCGCCAGCAGCCCCGATGGGCAGGGATCCTCTGGGGCCAACGTCCTGACTTTC. Translating it yields CASSPDGQGSSGANVLTF.

About this clonotype itself: A much larger clone differs by one base, so this may be a read error. The chain is built from TRBV5-1 and TRBJ1-1; the match to TRBD1 covers 7 bases. In germline, CDR1 is SGHRS, CDR2 YFSETQ. The CDR3 has 14 residues. The CDR3 nucleotides are TGCCCCAGCACCGTACGGGACAGAGACACTGAAGCTTTCTTT. Protein sequence: CPSTVRDRDTEAFF.

This clonotype was recorded many times. V and J are TRBV4-2 and TRBJ1-5, with 11 nucleotides matching TRBD1. Germline lookup yields CDR1 LGHNA and CDR2 YNFKEQ. V was pared by 3 bases and J by 4 bases, with 8 bases of the junction left unmatched. This CDR3 region has 17 residues. The CDR3, as DNA: TGTGCCAGCAGCCATAAATCCGGGACAGGGGGTAATCAGCCCCAGCATTTT. Encoded protein: CASSHKSGTGGNQPQHF.

This chain uses TRBV3-1 with TRBJ1-5; D is ambiguous. The CDR3 sequence is 14 residues long. Germline assignment: CDR1 LGHDT and CDR2 YNNKEL (reference sequence). The V end lost 1 base, the J end lost 6 bases, and 10 bases lay between the germline ends. CDR3 protein: CASSQVPGIQPQHF. CDR3 bases: TGTGCCAGCAGCCAAGTTCCCGGGATTCAGCCCCAGCATTTT.